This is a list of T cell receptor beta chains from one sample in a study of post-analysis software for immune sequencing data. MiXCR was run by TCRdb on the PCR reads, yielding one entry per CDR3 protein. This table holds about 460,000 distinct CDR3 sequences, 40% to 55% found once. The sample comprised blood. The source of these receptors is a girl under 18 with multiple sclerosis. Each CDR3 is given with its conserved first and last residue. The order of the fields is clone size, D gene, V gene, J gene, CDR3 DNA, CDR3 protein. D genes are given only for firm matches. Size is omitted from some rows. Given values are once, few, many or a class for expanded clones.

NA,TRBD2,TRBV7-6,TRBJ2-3,TGTGCCAGCAGCTCCCCGAATAGCGGGAGTCATACGCAGTATTTT,CASSSPNSGSHTQYF
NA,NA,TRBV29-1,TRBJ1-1,TGCAGCGGCGGAGGGGTGAACACTGAAGCTTTCTTT,CSGGGVNTEAFF
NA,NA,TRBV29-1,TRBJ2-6,TGCAGCGTTGAAGATTCCGGACTCTCTGGGGCCAACGTCCTGACTTTC,CSVEDSGLSGANVLTF
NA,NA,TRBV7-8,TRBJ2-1,TGTGCCAGCAGCTTAGTCGGGTCCGACCGGAATGAGCAGTTCTTC,CASSLVGSDRNEQFF
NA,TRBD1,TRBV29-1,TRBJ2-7,TGCAGCGCCTGGGACAGGGGATACGAGCAGTACTTC,CSAWDRGYEQYF
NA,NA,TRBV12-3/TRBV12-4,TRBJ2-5,TGTGCCAGCAGTTTACAGGGGCTCCGAGAGACCCGGTACTTC,CASSLQGLRETRYF
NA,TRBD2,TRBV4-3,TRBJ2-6,TGCGCCGGCAGCCAAGATGAATTTGCGGGGGGAGTCCTCTCTGGGGCCAACGTCCTGACTTTC,CAGSQDEFAGGVLSGANVLTF
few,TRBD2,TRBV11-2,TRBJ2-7,TGTGCCAGCAGCTTATTTGCTAGCGGGAGGGGACCCGACTACGAGCAGTACTTC,CASSLFASGRGPDYEQYF
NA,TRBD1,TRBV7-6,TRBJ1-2,TGTGCCAGCAGCTCACAGGGGATTGGCTACACCTTC,CASSSQGIGYTF
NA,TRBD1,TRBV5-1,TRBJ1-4,TGCGCCAGCAGCCCCGGACAGGTTACTAATGAAAAACTGTTTTTT,CASSPGQVTNEKLFF
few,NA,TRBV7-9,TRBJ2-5,TGTGCCAGCGGGGGCAGAGAGACCCAGTACTTC,CASGGRETQYF
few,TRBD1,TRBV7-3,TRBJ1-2,TGTGCCAGCAGCACCGGGACAGGGATTGGCTACACCTTC,CASSTGTGIGYTF
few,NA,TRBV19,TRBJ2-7,TGTGCCAGTAGTAACAGGCAGTACGAGCAGTACTTC,CASSNRQYEQYF
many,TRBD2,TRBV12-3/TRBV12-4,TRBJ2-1,TGTGCCAGCAGTCCACTAGCGGGCTCCTACAATGAGCAGTTCTTC,CASSPLAGSYNEQFF
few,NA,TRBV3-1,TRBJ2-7,TGTGCCAGCAGCCAAGGGAACTCGGTGGGCGAGCAGTACTTC,CASSQGNSVGEQYF
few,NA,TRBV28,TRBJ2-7,TGTGCCAGCAGCCAACCCAACTACGAGCAGTACTTC,CASSQPNYEQYF
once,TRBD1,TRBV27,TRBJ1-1,TGTGCCAGCAGCGGGACAGGGTGGATGAACACTGAAGCTTTCTTT,CASSGTGWMNTEAFF
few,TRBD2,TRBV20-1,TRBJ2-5,TGCAGTGCATCGCCCCAGAGCGGGAGGGCCGGGGAGACCCAGTACTTC,CSASPQSGRAGETQYF
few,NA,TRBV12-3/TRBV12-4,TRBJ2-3,TGTGCCAGCAGTTTAGGCGTTACGCAGTATTTT,CASSLGVTQYF
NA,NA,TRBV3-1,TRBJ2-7,TGTGCCAGCAGCTTCAGGATCAGCTACGAGCAGTACTTC,CASSFRISYEQYF
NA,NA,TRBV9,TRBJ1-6,TGTGCCAGCAGCGTAGCCCCGTCGGGGTCGGGGTCACCCCTCCACTTT,CASSVAPSGSGSPLHF
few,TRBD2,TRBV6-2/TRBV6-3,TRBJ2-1,TGTGCCAGCAGTTACATTCTAGCGGGAGGGCCTAGTTACAATGAGCAGTTCTTC,CASSYILAGGPSYNEQFF
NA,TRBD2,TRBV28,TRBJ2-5,TGTGCCAGCAGTCCCCTGGGGCTAGCGGGAGTCCAAGAGACCCAGTACTTC,CASSPLGLAGVQETQYF
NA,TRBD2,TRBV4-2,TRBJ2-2,TGTGCCAGCAGCCAACCCCAGGGACTAGCGGACAACACCGGGGAGCTGTTTTTT,CASSQPQGLADNTGELFF